These 27 T cell receptor beta chains originate from one sample sequenced in a study of human T cells and chemical hapten exposure. From the RACE reads, TCRdb called clonotypes with MiXCR, one entry per CDR3 protein. Altogether 370,000 or so distinct CDR3 sequences are present, about 4.8% being singletons, with the ten largest covering about 2.1%. Time point given: patch test 1, 2 weeks after DPC sensitization. Stated treatment: therapeutic diphenylcyclopropenone sensitization with weekly scalp DPC. Material: whole blood, obtained in connection with sensitization to the hapten diphenylcyclopropenone (DPC). The receptors were sampled from a woman aged 50 to 60 with alopecia areata. Some clones in this sample may be carry-over from other donors' samples.

The rearrangement joins TRBV7-9 to TRBJ2-1, with D maybe TRBD2 (5 bases). The CDR3 length is 15 residues. The V gene's germline CDR1 is SEHNR and CDR2 FQNEAQ (reference sequence). V shed 7 bases and J shed 2 bases, with 15 bases lying between them. CDR3 amino acids: CASTVISSAYNEQFF. The CDR3 region has the DNA TGTGCCAGCACCGTTATCAGTAGCGCCTACAATGAGCAGTTCTTC.

On this clonotype itself: This may be a read error, as it is one base from a much larger clone. The chain has TRBV7-8 and TRBJ2-2, with D perhaps matching TRBD1 or TRBD2 (5 bases each). Germline V lookup: CDR1 SGHVS, CDR2 FQNEAQ. The CDR3 has 17 amino acids. The CDR3 coding sequence is TGTGCCAGCAGCCCCGGTGGGACCCCATCGAGGACCGGGGAGCCGTTTTTT. Translating it yields CASSPGGTPSRTGEPFF.

Ten or more counts support this clonotype. The V call is TRBV24-1, the J call TRBJ1-1; perhaps TRBD1 as D (5 bases). In germline, CDR1 is KGHDR, CDR2 SFDVKD. This CDR3 is 13 amino acids long. Trimming took off 7 bases at V and 5 bases at J, with 13 bases between the two ends. The CDR3: CATRGGGRTEAFF. For the CDR3, the DNA is TGTGCCACCAGGGGCGGGGGTAGAACTGAAGCTTTCTTT.

This clonotype has at least ten counts. The J gene is TRBJ2-7, the V gene TRBV5-1; TRBD1 matches 7 bases. This CDR3 comprises 15 residues. The V segment lost 4 bases and the J segment 0 bases; nucleotides outside the gene matches: 7. CDR1 and CDR2 (germline): SGHRS, YFSETQ. CDR3 bases: TGCGCCAGCAGCCTTCGACAGGGACCCTCCTACGAGCAGTACTTC. Its translation is CASSLRQGPSYEQYF.

This clonotype was found many times. The genes are TRBV5-5 and TRBJ2-6; D gene unclear. The CDR3 has 14 residues. V lost 0 bases and J 5 bases, leaving 6 bases between the germline ends. Per the germline V gene, CDR1 is SGHKS and CDR2 is YYEKEE (reference sequence). The CDR3 here is CASSLALWANVLTF. CDR3 in DNA: TGTGCCAGCAGCTTGGCACTCTGGGCCAACGTCCTGACTTTC.

The gene calls are TRBV12-3 or TRBV12-4 and TRBJ1-5, with 8 bases fitting TRBD1. This CDR3 has 13 amino acids. J lost 5 bases, V lost 9 bases, and 6 bases had no gene match. The chain's CDR3 is CASKTGADQPQHF. The CDR3 nucleotides read TGTGCCAGTAAGACAGGGGCAGATCAGCCCCAGCATTTT.

This clonotype has only a few counts. The rearrangement links TRBV27 to TRBJ1-1; TRBD1 is a possible D gene (5 bases). The CDR3 sequence is 16 residues long. The V gene lost 2 bases and the J gene lost 1 base, with 14 bases spanning the gap. The germline V gene encodes CDR1 MNHEY and CDR2 SMNVEV (reference sequence). DNA of the CDR3: TGTGCCAGCAGTTTAGTCAGGGAAATCCCGAACACTGAAGCTTTCTTT. Amino acids: CASSLVREIPNTEAFF.

This clonotype was recorded many times. The chain employs TRBV7-2 and TRBJ2-2; 9 positions agree with TRBD1. This CDR3 has 17 amino acids. With 5 bases clipped from V and 6 bases from J, the junction kept 13 bases outside the gene matches. Germline V CDR1 and CDR2: SGHTA, FQGNSA. CDR3 nucleotides: TGTGCCAGCAGCCCAGGGCCCCCGGGACAGGGTGCCGGGGAGCTGTTTTTT. It is translated as CASSPGPPGQGAGELFF. Filled out from reference TRBV7-2 and TRBJ2-2, the complete variable domain reads GAGVSQSPSNKVTEKGKDVELRCDPISGHTALYWYRQSLGQGLEFLIYFQGNSAPDKSGLPSDRFSAERTGGSVSTLTIQRTQQEDSAVYLCASSPGPPGQGAGELFFGEGSRLTVL.

The chain recombines TRBV12-3 or TRBV12-4 with TRBJ1-4; 7 nucleotides match TRBD1. J was trimmed by 12 bases and V by 8 bases; bases with no gene match: 6. The length of the CDR3 is 11 residues. The CDR3 sequence is CASARGQQLFF. The CDR3 nucleotides read TGTGCCAGCGCTCGGGGACAGCAACTGTTTTTT.

Ten or more counts support this clonotype. The chain uses TRBV2 and TRBJ2-4; 7 bases are a match to TRBD1. Germline assignment: CDR1 SNHLY and CDR2 FYNNEI. The CDR3 sequence is 14 residues long. Trimming took 6 bases from V and 4 from J; bases not matched to a gene: 6. The CDR3 is CASSGVQGKNIQYF. The CDR3 nucleotides read TGTGCCAGCAGCGGAGTACAGGGGAAAAACATTCAGTACTTC.

This clonotype has more than one count but fewer than ten. The V gene is TRBV6-2 or TRBV6-3, the J gene TRBJ2-7; 7 bases are a match to TRBD1. This CDR3 region has 13 residues. The germline gives CDR1 MNHEY, CDR2 SVGEGT. Trimming cost V 7 bases and J 7 bases; bases outside gene matches: 10. CDR3 sequence reads: CASNRGDSREQYF. The CDR3, as DNA: TGTGCCAGCAACAGGGGTGATTCGAGAGAGCAGTACTTC.

Many counts were recorded for this clonotype. This rearrangement joins TRBV2 to TRBJ1-2; D gene uncertain. Trimming cost V 8 bases and J 7 bases, with 14 bases left between them. CDR3 size: 12 residues. Per germline, CDR1 SNHLY and CDR2 FYNNEI. The CDR3 protein is CASAHPELGYTF. For the CDR3, the DNA is TGTGCCAGCGCCCATCCGGAGCTTGGCTACACCTTC.

To note about this clonotype: A read error is possible here, since a much larger clone lies one base away. The V and J genes are TRBV6-1 and TRBJ1-6; D perhaps matches TRBD1 (5 bases). With 10 bases removed from V and 6 bases from J, the gap between germline ends came to 16 bases. CDR3 length equals 14 residues. CDR1 is MNHNS and CDR2 is SASEGT in the germline V gene. The CDR3 loop reads CATQTGPGNSPLHF. The CDR3, as DNA: TGTGCCACCCAAACGGGACCGGGTAATTCACCCCTCCACTTT.

The chain combines TRBV7-2 with TRBJ2-1; TRBD2 matches 8 bases. The CDR3 has 17 amino acids. V was pared by 1 base and J by 7 bases, with 12 bases of the junction left unmatched. Germline V lookup: CDR1 SGHTA, CDR2 FQGNSA. The CDR3 reads CASSLGGLGGGGNEQFF. The DNA for the CDR3 is TGTGCCAGCAGCTTAGGAGGTCTGGGAGGCGGGGGGAATGAGCAGTTCTTC.

The CDR3, as DNA: TGTGCCAGCACTATGCACAGGGGGCGGGGGTATTCCATTCAGTACTTC. As protein: CASTMHRGRGYSIQYF. The gene calls are TRBV7-2 and TRBJ2-4; 9 bases are a match to TRBD1. Per germline, CDR1 SGHTA and CDR2 FQGNSA. The trim removed 7 bases at V and 9 bases at J, leaving 16 bases unmatched. This CDR3 contains 16 residues.

The genes are TRBV28 and TRBJ1-5, with 10 bases matching TRBD1. The junction had 5 bases not matched to a gene; V was cut back by 5 bases and J by 7 bases. CDR3 length equals 14 residues. Germline V gene data show CDR1 as MDHEN and CDR2 as SYDVKM. In nucleotides, the CDR3 is TGTGCCAGCAGTCAGGGGACAGGGGTCCAGCCCCAGCATTTT. It translates to CASSQGTGVQPQHF.

This clonotype was found many times. V and J are TRBV10-3 and TRBJ1-2; 9 positions agree with TRBD1. V lost 10 bases, J lost 9 bases, and 12 bases stayed unmatched. The CDR3 runs 13 residues. The germline V gene has CDR1 ENHRY and CDR2 SYGVKD. As DNA, the CDR3 is TGTGCCACTCGGACAGGGGTAACTGGGAGCTACACCTTC. Residues: CATRTGVTGSYTF.

This clonotype showed up many times. The chain uses TRBV5-5 and TRBJ1-3, with TRBD1 identical over 9 bases. Germline CDR1 SGHKS, CDR2 YYEKEE (reference sequence). V trimming: 0 bases; J trimming: 2 bases; junction bases outside the gene matches: 3. The CDR3 has 16 residues. CDR3 nucleotides: TGTGCCAGCAGCTTGGAGTGGACAGGGGCTGGAAACACCATATATTTT. Translating gives CASSLEWTGAGNTIYF.

This clonotype appeared many times. This chain joins TRBV7-2 and TRBJ2-3; 9 nucleotides agree with TRBD2. Trimming removed 4 bases from V and 0 bases from J; junction bases left unmatched: 5. The CDR3 is 16 amino acids. The V gene's germline CDR1 is SGHTA and CDR2 FQGNSA. Here the CDR3 reads CASSSTSGSSTDTQYF. In DNA, the CDR3 is TGTGCCAGCAGCTCGACTAGCGGCTCTAGCACAGATACGCAGTATTTT.

This clonotype was recorded at least ten times. The chain links TRBV6-2 or TRBV6-3 to TRBJ1-5, with D perhaps matching TRBD1 (6 bases). V was cut by 2 bases and J by 0 bases, with 14 bases left in between. Germline CDR1 reads MNHEY; CDR2 reads SVGEGT. The CDR3 covers 17 residues. In DNA, the CDR3 is TGTGCCAGCAGTTACGAGGGGGGAATCCTTAGCAATCAGCCCCAGCATTTT. Protein product: CASSYEGGILSNQPQHF.

The table lists this clonotype with a few counts. The gene calls are TRBV7-2 and TRBJ2-3; 11 bases are a match to TRBD1. The trim removed 5 bases at V and 5 bases at J, leaving 9 bases unmatched. This CDR3 comprises 16 residues. Per the germline V gene, CDR1 is SGHTA and CDR2 is FQGNSA. CDR3 region: CASSQDRGRMGDTQYF. The CDR3 nucleotides read TGTGCCAGCAGCCAGGACAGGGGGCGCATGGGAGATACGCAGTATTTT.

This clonotype was detected ten times or more. J is TRBJ1-5 and V is TRBV6-5, with 9 bases identical to TRBD1. The CDR3 runs 15 residues. V lost 4 bases and J lost 6; bases outside the gene matches: 7. The V gene's germline CDR1 is MNHEY and CDR2 SVGAGI. CDR3: CASSSDRGRGQPQHF. CDR3 coding DNA: TGTGCCAGCAGTTCGGACAGGGGACGAGGTCAGCCCCAGCATTTT.

This clonotype has a count of ten or more. V usage is TRBV7-2 and J usage is TRBJ1-2; D call uncertain. The CDR3 has 18 amino acids. Trimming pared 2 bases from V and 2 bases from J, leaving 21 bases between. Germline V gene sequence: CDR1 SGHTA, CDR2 FQGNSA. CDR3 nucleotide sequence: TGTGCCAGCAGCTTACTTATTTCGCGGACGCTTCCGAACTATGGCTACACCTTC. This gives the protein CASSLLISRTLPNYGYTF.

There are a few counts of this clonotype. The gene calls are TRBV10-3 and TRBJ2-1; tentatively, D is TRBD1 or TRBD2 (6 bases each). Germline-derived CDR1 and CDR2 are ENHRY and SYGVKD. The CDR3 loop spans 12 amino acids. Trimming took 11 bases from V and 8 from J, leaving 16 bases between them. Here the CDR3 reads CACYDGGYEQFF. CDR3 in DNA: TGTGCCTGTTACGACGGGGGCTATGAGCAGTTCTTC.

This clonotype was detected many times. The rearrangement joins TRBV7-8 to TRBJ1-1; D unresolved. This CDR3 spans 14 amino acids. Germline V lookup: CDR1 SGHVS, CDR2 FQNEAQ. V lost 3 bases and J lost 4, with 12 bases in between. CDR3 in amino acids: CASSLILGATEAFF. CDR3 sequence (DNA): TGTGCCAGCAGCTTGATATTAGGAGCCACTGAAGCTTTCTTT.

This clonotype was detected many times. The chain joins TRBV7-9 to TRBJ1-1; no reliable D call. Germline V gene data show CDR1 as SEHNR and CDR2 as FQNEAQ (reference sequence). This CDR3 contains 12 residues. V was pared by 5 bases and J by 5 bases, with 9 bases between. The CDR3 nucleotides are TGTGCCAGCAGCATGAGTTCAACTGAAGCTTTCTTT. Translation: CASSMSSTEAFF.

This clonotype was detected many times. This chain links TRBV20-1 with TRBJ2-3, with no clear D. The CDR3 covers 12 residues. Trimming cost V 6 bases and J 1 base, with 8 bases left between them. Germline CDR1 reads DFQATT; CDR2 reads SNEGSKA (reference sequence). DNA of the CDR3: TGCAGTGCCGAGACGGGCACAGATACGCAGTATTTT. Its translation is CSAETGTDTQYF.